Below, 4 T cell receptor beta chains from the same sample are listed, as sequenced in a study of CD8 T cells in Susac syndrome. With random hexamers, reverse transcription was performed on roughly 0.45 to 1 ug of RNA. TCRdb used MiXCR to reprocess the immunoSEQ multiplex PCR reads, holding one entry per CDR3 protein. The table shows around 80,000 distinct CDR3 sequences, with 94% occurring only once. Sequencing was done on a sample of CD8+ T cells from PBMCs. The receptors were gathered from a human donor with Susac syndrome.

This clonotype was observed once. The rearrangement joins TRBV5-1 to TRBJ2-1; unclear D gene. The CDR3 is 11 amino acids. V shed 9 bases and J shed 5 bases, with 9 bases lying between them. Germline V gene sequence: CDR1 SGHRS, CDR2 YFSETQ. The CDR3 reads CATTKDNEQFF. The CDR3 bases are TGCGCCACTACAAAGGACAATGAGCAGTTCTTC. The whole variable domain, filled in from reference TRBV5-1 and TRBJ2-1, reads KAGVTQTPRYLIKTRGQQVTLSCSPISGHRSVSWYQQTPGQGLQFLFEYFSETQRNKGNFPGRFSGRQFSNSRSEMNVSTLELGDSALYLCATTKDNEQFFGPGTRLTVL.

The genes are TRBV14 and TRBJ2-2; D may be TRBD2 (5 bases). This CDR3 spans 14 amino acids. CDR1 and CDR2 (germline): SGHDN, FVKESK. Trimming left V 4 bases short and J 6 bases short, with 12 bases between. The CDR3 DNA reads TGTGCCAGCAGCCCAAGACCCGGGGCCGGGGAGCTGTTTTTT. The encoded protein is CASSPRPGAGELFF.

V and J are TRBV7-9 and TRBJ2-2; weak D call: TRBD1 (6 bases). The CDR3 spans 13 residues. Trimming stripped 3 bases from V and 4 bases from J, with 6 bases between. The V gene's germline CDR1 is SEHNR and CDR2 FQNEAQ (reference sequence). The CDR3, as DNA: TGTGCCAGCAGCTTGGACAGCACCGGGGAGCTGTTTTTT. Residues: CASSLDSTGELFF.

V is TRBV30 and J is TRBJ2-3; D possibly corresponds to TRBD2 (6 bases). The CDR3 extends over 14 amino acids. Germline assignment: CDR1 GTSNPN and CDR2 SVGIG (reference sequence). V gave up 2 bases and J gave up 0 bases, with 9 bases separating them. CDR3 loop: CAWSHRGSTDTQYF. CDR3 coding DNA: TGTGCCTGGAGTCACCGGGGGAGCACAGATACGCAGTATTTT.